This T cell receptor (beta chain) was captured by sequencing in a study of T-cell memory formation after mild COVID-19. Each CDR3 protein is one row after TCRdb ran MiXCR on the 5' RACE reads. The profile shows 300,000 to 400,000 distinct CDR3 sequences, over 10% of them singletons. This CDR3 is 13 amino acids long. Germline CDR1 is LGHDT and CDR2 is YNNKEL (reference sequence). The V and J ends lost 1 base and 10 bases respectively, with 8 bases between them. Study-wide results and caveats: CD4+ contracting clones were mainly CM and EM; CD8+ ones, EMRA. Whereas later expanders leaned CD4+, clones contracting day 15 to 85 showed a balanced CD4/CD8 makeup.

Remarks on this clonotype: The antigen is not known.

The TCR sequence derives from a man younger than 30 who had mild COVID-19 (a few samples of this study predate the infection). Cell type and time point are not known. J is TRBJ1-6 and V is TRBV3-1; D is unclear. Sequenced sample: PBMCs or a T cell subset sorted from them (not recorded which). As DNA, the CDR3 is TGTGCCAGCAGCCAAGGCCCAGTCTCACCCCTCCACTTT. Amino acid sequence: CASSQGPVSPLHF.